This is a list of T cell receptor beta chains from one sample in a study of OX40 agonist ivuxolimab in advanced cancers. TCRdb's table, derived via immunoSEQ multiplex PCR, lists solely in-frame clones and lacks some. The sample has about 98,000 clones; roughly nine tenths are singletons. The sequences come from CD4+ or CD8+ T cells sorted from blood, collected in a trial of the OX40 agonist ivuxolimab. The receptors stem from an adult with an advanced solid tumor such as melanoma, head and neck, liver or kidney cancer. CDR3s include the opening cysteine and the closing phenylalanine or tryptophan. Fields, in order: V gene, J gene, clone size, D gene, CDR3 DNA, CDR3 protein. D genes are given only for firm matches. Size is stated for part of the rows, as once, few or many counts, or as a class when the clone is expanded.

v_call: TRBV2; j_call: TRBJ2-3; clone_size: NA; d_call: TRBD2; cdr3_nt: TGTGCCAGCATCGGACTAGCGGGAACAGATACGCAGTATTTT; cdr3_aa: CASIGLAGTDTQYF
v_call: TRBV21-1; j_call: TRBJ1-2; clone_size: NA; d_call: NA; cdr3_nt: TGTGCCAGCAGCTCAAAAACAGGGGACTATGGCTACACCTTC; cdr3_aa: CASSSKTGDYGYTF
v_call: TRBV2; j_call: TRBJ2-7; clone_size: NA; d_call: NA; cdr3_nt: TGTGCCAGCAGTGCACAGAATTACGAGCAGTACTTC; cdr3_aa: CASSAQNYEQYF
v_call: TRBV6-6; j_call: TRBJ2-5; clone_size: NA; d_call: NA; cdr3_nt: TGTGCCAGCAGTTTAGCGGACCAAGAGACCCAGTACTTC; cdr3_aa: CASSLADQETQYF
v_call: TRBV7-7; j_call: TRBJ2-2; clone_size: NA; d_call: NA; cdr3_nt: TGTGCTAGCAGCTTGGGTCCTACTCCCGGGGAGCTGTTTTTT; cdr3_aa: CASSLGPTPGELFF
v_call: TRBV5-1; j_call: TRBJ2-2; clone_size: NA; d_call: TRBD2; cdr3_nt: TGCGCCAGCAGCCCCAGAGCGGGAGCGATCGGGGAGCTGTTTTTT; cdr3_aa: CASSPRAGAIGELFF
v_call: TRBV4-1; j_call: TRBJ1-1; clone_size: NA; d_call: TRBD1; cdr3_nt: TGCGCCAGCAGGCATACAGGGGCTGAAGCTTTCTTT; cdr3_aa: CASRHTGAEAFF
v_call: TRBV28; j_call: TRBJ2-1; clone_size: NA; d_call: TRBD2; cdr3_nt: TGTGCCAGCAGTCTAGCGGGAGGGCTGTACAATGAGCAGTTCTTC; cdr3_aa: CASSLAGGLYNEQFF
v_call: TRBV7-2; j_call: TRBJ2-1; clone_size: NA; d_call: TRBD2; cdr3_nt: TGTGCCAGCAGCTTAGTCCTAGCGGGGTACAATGAGCAGTTCTTC; cdr3_aa: CASSLVLAGYNEQFF
v_call: TRBV5-4; j_call: TRBJ2-3; clone_size: NA; d_call: TRBD1; cdr3_nt: TGTGCCAGCAGCCTAAGGACAGGGGCGGGCACAGATACGCAGTATTTT; cdr3_aa: CASSLRTGAGTDTQYF
v_call: TRBV7-9; j_call: TRBJ1-1; clone_size: NA; d_call: NA; cdr3_nt: TGTGCCAGCAGCTTAAGGGGGTCGTCCACTGAAGCTTTCTTT; cdr3_aa: CASSLRGSSTEAFF
v_call: TRBV7-9; j_call: TRBJ1-6; clone_size: NA; d_call: NA; cdr3_nt: TGTGCCAGCAGCTTCAGTGGAAGCTCCTATAATTCACCCCTCCACTTT; cdr3_aa: CASSFSGSSYNSPLHF
v_call: TRBV19; j_call: TRBJ2-5; clone_size: once; d_call: TRBD1; cdr3_nt: TGTGCCAGCCGAAGGGGACAGCAAGAGACCCAGTACTTC; cdr3_aa: CASRRGQQETQYF
v_call: TRBV20-1; j_call: TRBJ1-2; clone_size: NA; d_call: NA; cdr3_nt: TGCAGTGCTAGTACCGACGACTACACCTTC; cdr3_aa: CSASTDDYTF
v_call: TRBV28; j_call: TRBJ2-5; clone_size: NA; d_call: NA; cdr3_nt: TGTGCCAGCAGCCCCGGGCACCTGGACCCCCTCGGGGTGACCCAGTACTTC; cdr3_aa: CASSPGHLDPLGVTQYF
v_call: TRBV5-4; j_call: TRBJ2-5; clone_size: NA; d_call: NA; cdr3_nt: TGTGCCAGCAGCTTCGGGACGCCGGGTGAGACCCAGTACTTC; cdr3_aa: CASSFGTPGETQYF
v_call: TRBV6-1; j_call: TRBJ2-1; clone_size: few; d_call: NA; cdr3_nt: TGTGCCAGCGGAAGGGGGAATGAGCAGTTCTTC; cdr3_aa: CASGRGNEQFF
v_call: TRBV29-1; j_call: TRBJ1-1; clone_size: NA; d_call: NA; cdr3_nt: TGCAGCGGCGCCGCGAGGGACACTGAAGCTTTCTTT; cdr3_aa: CSGAARDTEAFF
v_call: TRBV21-1; j_call: TRBJ2-1; clone_size: NA; d_call: NA; cdr3_nt: TGTGCCAGCAGGGGACTAGCGGGAAGAGGGTCCTACAATGAGCAGTTCTTC; cdr3_aa: CASRGLAGRGSYNEQFF
v_call: TRBV11-3; j_call: TRBJ2-1; clone_size: NA; d_call: NA; cdr3_nt: TGTGCCAGCAGCTTAGGTAGCGGACCTTTCTATGAGCAGTTCTTC; cdr3_aa: CASSLGSGPFYEQFF
v_call: TRBV7-8; j_call: TRBJ1-4; clone_size: once; d_call: NA; cdr3_nt: TGTGCCAGCAGCTCACCTCAGGGGCAGGTTCGAGAAAAACTGTTTTTT; cdr3_aa: CASSSPQGQVREKLFF
v_call: TRBV18; j_call: TRBJ1-2; clone_size: NA; d_call: NA; cdr3_nt: TGTGCCAGCTCACTACAGGGATACTATGGCTACACCTTC; cdr3_aa: CASSLQGYYGYTF
v_call: TRBV28; j_call: TRBJ2-7; clone_size: NA; d_call: NA; cdr3_nt: TGTGCCAGCAGTTTGAACGCGGCCACCTACGAGCAGTACTTC; cdr3_aa: CASSLNAATYEQYF
v_call: TRBV6-6; j_call: TRBJ1-1; clone_size: NA; d_call: TRBD1; cdr3_nt: TGTGCCAGCAGTAGGGGACAGGGAGGCACTGAAGCTTTCTTT; cdr3_aa: CASSRGQGGTEAFF
v_call: TRBV7-9; j_call: TRBJ2-3; clone_size: NA; d_call: TRBD1; cdr3_nt: TGTGCCAGCAGCTTACTAACAGGGGGCGCAGGCACGCAGTATTTT; cdr3_aa: CASSLLTGGAGTQYF
v_call: TRBV5-1; j_call: TRBJ2-1; clone_size: NA; d_call: NA; cdr3_nt: TGCGCCAGCAACTCAGGGGACCAAAACAATGAGCAGTTCTTC; cdr3_aa: CASNSGDQNNEQFF
v_call: TRBV5-4; j_call: TRBJ2-2; clone_size: NA; d_call: TRBD2; cdr3_nt: TGTGCCAGCAGCTTGATGGGTAGCGGGAGGAGGGGTGCCGGGGAGCTGTTTTTT; cdr3_aa: CASSLMGSGRRGAGELFF
v_call: TRBV4-3; j_call: TRBJ1-1; clone_size: NA; d_call: NA; cdr3_nt: TGCGCCAGCAGCCAAGATTATCGGGGGGGCACTGAAGCTTTCTTT; cdr3_aa: CASSQDYRGGTEAFF
v_call: TRBV6-1; j_call: TRBJ2-7; clone_size: NA; d_call: TRBD1; cdr3_nt: TGTGCCTCAGGGGGCACCCCTACCTACGAGCAGTACTTC; cdr3_aa: CASGGTPTYEQYF
v_call: TRBV19; j_call: TRBJ2-5; clone_size: NA; d_call: TRBD2; cdr3_nt: TGTGCCAGTGCGGGTAGCGGGAGTGGCAAAGAGACCCAGTACTTC; cdr3_aa: CASAGSGSGKETQYF
v_call: TRBV2; j_call: TRBJ1-1; clone_size: few; d_call: NA; cdr3_nt: TGTGCCAGCAGTGAACTAGGCACTGAAGCTTTCTTT; cdr3_aa: CASSELGTEAFF
v_call: TRBV7-2; j_call: TRBJ2-5; clone_size: few; d_call: TRBD2; cdr3_nt: TGTGCCAGCAGCTCTAACCGAGGACTAGCGGGAGAGACCCAGTACTTC; cdr3_aa: CASSSNRGLAGETQYF
v_call: TRBV29-1; j_call: TRBJ1-4; clone_size: NA; d_call: NA; cdr3_nt: TGCAGCGTTGAAGAGGGAGGAAACTTCGGTGAAAAACTGTTTTTT; cdr3_aa: CSVEEGGNFGEKLFF
v_call: TRBV6-6; j_call: TRBJ1-4; clone_size: NA; d_call: NA; cdr3_nt: TGTGCCAGCGGCCGGGCTACTAATGAAAAACTGTTTTTT; cdr3_aa: CASGRATNEKLFF
v_call: TRBV7-2; j_call: TRBJ2-3; clone_size: NA; d_call: TRBD2; cdr3_nt: TGTGCCAGCAGCTTAATTCCTAGCGGGAGAACAGATACGCAGTATTTT; cdr3_aa: CASSLIPSGRTDTQYF
v_call: TRBV19; j_call: TRBJ2-2; clone_size: NA; d_call: NA; cdr3_nt: TGTGCCAGTAGTTTGGCGGGGGCTCACGACGGGGAGCTGTTTTTT; cdr3_aa: CASSLAGAHDGELFF
v_call: TRBV5-1; j_call: TRBJ2-1; clone_size: NA; d_call: TRBD2; cdr3_nt: TGCGCCAGCAGCCAACTAGCGGGAGAGATCAATGAGCAGTTCTTC; cdr3_aa: CASSQLAGEINEQFF
v_call: TRBV7-2; j_call: TRBJ2-7; clone_size: NA; d_call: TRBD2; cdr3_nt: TGTGCCAGCAGCGGCCCCGGGACTAGCAACGAGCAGTACTTC; cdr3_aa: CASSGPGTSNEQYF
v_call: TRBV7-9; j_call: TRBJ2-3; clone_size: NA; d_call: NA; cdr3_nt: TGTGCCAGCAGTTTAGACTGGGACACAGATACGCAGTATTTT; cdr3_aa: CASSLDWDTDTQYF
v_call: TRBV9; j_call: TRBJ2-3; clone_size: few; d_call: TRBD2; cdr3_nt: TGTGCCAGCAGTGCCAGTTCTGCTAGCGGGAGCACAGATACGCAGTATTTT; cdr3_aa: CASSASSASGSTDTQYF
v_call: TRBV5-1; j_call: TRBJ2-5; clone_size: NA; d_call: NA; cdr3_nt: TGCGCCAGCAGCTTGGCCTCAGAGACCCAGTACTTC; cdr3_aa: CASSLASETQYF
v_call: TRBV18; j_call: TRBJ2-3; clone_size: NA; d_call: NA; cdr3_nt: TGTGCCAGCTCACCCCTTGACTTAGGGCGGGGAGATACGCAGTATTTT; cdr3_aa: CASSPLDLGRGDTQYF
v_call: TRBV11-2; j_call: TRBJ1-2; clone_size: NA; d_call: NA; cdr3_nt: TGTGCCAGCAGCCCTGACGGAGAGTATGGCTACACCTTC; cdr3_aa: CASSPDGEYGYTF
v_call: TRBV5-1; j_call: TRBJ2-7; clone_size: NA; d_call: TRBD1; cdr3_nt: TGCGCCAGCAGCTCGGGACAGGGGTCCTACGAGCAGTACTTC; cdr3_aa: CASSSGQGSYEQYF
v_call: TRBV5-6; j_call: TRBJ1-1; clone_size: NA; d_call: NA; cdr3_nt: TGTGCCAGCAGCCCTCGACAGGCGAACACTGAAGCTTTCTTT; cdr3_aa: CASSPRQANTEAFF
v_call: TRBV7-2; j_call: TRBJ2-5; clone_size: NA; d_call: TRBD1; cdr3_nt: TGTGCCAGCGGGGCCACCAGACAGGGCTTTTTGGAGACCCAGTACTTC; cdr3_aa: CASGATRQGFLETQYF
v_call: TRBV19; j_call: TRBJ2-1; clone_size: NA; d_call: NA; cdr3_nt: TGTGCCAGTAGTATCCGGGACGGGAGTCGGGATGAGCAGTTCTTC; cdr3_aa: CASSIRDGSRDEQFF
v_call: TRBV5-1; j_call: TRBJ2-7; clone_size: NA; d_call: NA; cdr3_nt: TGCGCCAGCAGCTTGGACGCGGCCCCTTTCTCCTACGAGCAGTACTTC; cdr3_aa: CASSLDAAPFSYEQYF
v_call: TRBV10-3; j_call: TRBJ2-2; clone_size: NA; d_call: NA; cdr3_nt: TGTGCCATCAGTGAGTCGACCGGGACCCTCACCGGGGAGCTGTTTTTT; cdr3_aa: CAISESTGTLTGELFF
v_call: TRBV6-6; j_call: TRBJ1-2; clone_size: once; d_call: NA; cdr3_nt: TGTGCCAGCAGTTACTCGACGGGTTTGGCTGGCTACACCTTC; cdr3_aa: CASSYSTGLAGYTF
v_call: TRBV6-5; j_call: TRBJ2-7; clone_size: NA; d_call: NA; cdr3_nt: TGTGCCAGCAGTTACGTGGGCGGCGAGCAGTACTTC; cdr3_aa: CASSYVGGEQYF